The 10 T cell receptor beta chains below all came from one sample that was sequenced in a study of blood T cell repertoires in COVID-19. TCRdb's table, derived via immunoSEQ multiplex PCR, lists solely in-frame clones and lacks some. The sample lists about 260,000 clones; about 89% were seen once. The sequenced material came from peripheral blood. The receptors were gathered from a woman aged 40 to 50 who had recovered from COVID-19.

The J gene is TRBJ2-1, the V gene TRBV2; 7 nucleotides match TRBD1. This CDR3 contains 11 residues. V shed 10 bases and J 10 bases; nucleotides not matched to a gene: 7. Germline V lookup: CDR1 SNHLY, CDR2 FYNNEI. CDR3 nucleotides: TGTGCCACCCTCGGACAGGAAGAGCAGTTCTTC. Translation gives CATLGQEEQFF.

The genes are TRBV19 and TRBJ1-2, with D possibly matching TRBD1 (6 bases). The V gene lost 4 bases and the J gene lost 5 bases, with 17 bases spanning the gap. This CDR3 has 15 amino acids. CDR1 and CDR2 from the germline V gene are LNHDA and SQIVND (reference sequence). This CDR3 reads CASSTRGGLRYGYTF. DNA of the CDR3: TGTGCCAGTAGTACCCGGGGGGGGCTGAGGTATGGCTACACCTTC. Variable domain in full (rest from reference TRBV19 and TRBJ1-2): DGGITQSPKYLFRKEGQNVTLSCEQNLNHDAMYWYRQDPGQGLRLIYYSQIVNDFQKGDIAEGYSVSREKKESFPLTVTSAQKNPTAFYLCASSTRGGLRYGYTFGSGTRLTVV.

The chain has TRBV6-8 and TRBJ1-1, with 10 nucleotides matching TRBD1. CDR1 is MNHGY, CDR2 SAAAGT, per germline. Germline trimming cut 1 base from V and 0 bases from J; bases unmatched to any gene: 8. The CDR3 runs to 18 residues. The CDR3 sequence is CASSYFRQGAIMNTEAFF. CDR3 nucleotides: TGTGCCAGCAGTTACTTTAGACAGGGGGCTATCATGAACACTGAAGCTTTCTTT.

V usage is TRBV30 and J usage is TRBJ1-6; 7 bases line up with TRBD1. This CDR3 comprises 18 residues. V lost 0 bases to trimming and J lost 10 bases; unmatched junction nucleotides: 18. The V gene's germline CDR1 is GTSNPN and CDR2 SVGIG (reference sequence). The CDR3 loop is CAWSVPRNRQGWESPLHF. CDR3 DNA: TGTGCCTGGAGTGTACCCCGCAATAGACAGGGCTGGGAATCACCCCTCCACTTT.

This sequence joins TRBV27 and TRBJ1-4, with D possibly matching TRBD1 (6 bases). Germline assignment: CDR1 MNHEY and CDR2 SMNVEV (reference sequence). Trimming stripped 2 bases from V and 7 bases from J, with 11 bases between. The CDR3 is 14 residues long. The CDR3 spells CASSLTGLSEKLFF. The CDR3 nucleotides read TGTGCCAGCAGTTTAACAGGGTTAAGTGAAAAACTGTTTTTT. The full variable domain, rest sourced from reference TRBV27 and TRBJ1-4, is EAQVTQNPRYLITVTGKKLTVTCSQNMNHEYMSWYRQDPGLGLRQIYYSMNVEVTDKGDVPEGYKVSRKEKRNFPLILESPSPNQTSLYFCASSLTGLSEKLFFGSGTQLSVL.

This chain links TRBV5-1 with TRBJ2-2; tentative D call: TRBD2 (5 bases). Trimming stripped 4 bases from V and 4 bases from J, with 11 bases between. Germline V gene lookup returns CDR1 SGHRS and CDR2 YFSETQ. This CDR3 has 14 amino acids. CDR3 amino acids: CASSRVAGTGELFF. CDR3 DNA sequence: TGCGCCAGCAGCAGGGTCGCGGGCACCGGGGAGCTGTTTTTT.

The chain recombines TRBV7-3 with TRBJ1-6; TRBD1 matches 8 bases. CDR1 SGHTA and CDR2 FQGTGA come from the germline V gene. CDR3 size: 16 residues. J gave up 2 bases and V 0 bases, and 0 bases lay outside the gene matches. The CDR3 sequence is CASSLTDRAYNSPLHF. CDR3 DNA sequence: TGTGCCAGCAGCTTAACGGACAGGGCCTATAATTCACCCCTCCACTTT.

This sequence joins TRBV15 and TRBJ1-5; TRBD1 matches at 9 bases. The CDR3 extends over 16 amino acids. Germline-derived CDR1 and CDR2 are LNHNV and YYDKDF (reference sequence). J was trimmed by 5 bases and V by 3 bases; bases with no gene match: 8. The CDR3 DNA reads as TGTGCCACCAGCAGGGATGGGACAGGGTGGGATCAGCCCCAGCATTTT. Translating gives CATSRDGTGWDQPQHF.

V and J are TRBV2 and TRBJ2-1; 10 bases are a match to TRBD2. Germline V CDR1 and CDR2: SNHLY, FYNNEI. J was trimmed by 5 bases and V by 5 bases; bases with no gene match: 3. This CDR3 spans 14 amino acids. The CDR3 DNA follows: TGTGCCAGCAGTTCTAGCGGGGGAGACAATGAGCAGTTCTTC. It yields the protein CASSSSGGDNEQFF.

This sequence joins TRBV13 and TRBJ2-2; 10 bases are a match to TRBD1. The CDR3 is 15 residues long. With 5 bases clipped from V and 6 bases from J, the junction kept 6 bases outside the gene matches. Germline loops: CDR1 PRHDT, CDR2 FYEKMQ (reference sequence). CDR3 loop: CASSPRGTGAGELFF. CDR3 sequence (DNA): TGTGCCAGCAGCCCCAGAGGGACAGGGGCCGGGGAGCTGTTTTTT. Full variable domain (rest looked up from reference TRBV13 and TRBJ2-2): AAGVIQSPRHLIKEKRETATLKCYPIPRHDTVYWYQQGPGQDPQFLISFYEKMQSDKGSIPDRFSAQQFSDYHSELNMSSLELGDSALYFCASSPRGTGAGELFFGEGSRLTVL.